The 32 T cell receptor beta chains below were found in one sample sequenced in a study of cytotoxic CD8 clonotypes in ibrutinib-treated CLL. Sequenced by immunoSEQ multiplex PCR; TCRdb stores in-frame clones only, minus some. The sample contains about 130,000 clones, 80% to 85% of which appear only once. The sequencing used PBMCs, collected after 24 months of ibrutinib treatment. The receptors derive from a human donor with chronic lymphocytic leukemia.

This clone showed up just once. The chain uses TRBV10-3 and TRBJ2-7, with 7 positions matching TRBD2. V shed 6 bases, J shed 2 bases, and the junction held 7 bases outside the gene matches. Germline loops: CDR1 ENHRY, CDR2 SYGVKD. CDR3 length equals 14 residues. The CDR3 region has the DNA TGTGCCATCAGCGGGGGGACGGGAACCTACGAGCAGTACTTC. Encoded protein: CAISGGTGTYEQYF.

The chain links TRBV29-1 to TRBJ1-2, with TRBD1 as a possible D gene (5 bases). From germline, CDR1 is SQVTM and CDR2 ANQGSEA. Deletions cut 4 bases from V and 7 bases from J, with 13 bases between. The CDR3 is made up of 12 amino acids. The CDR3 loop reads CSVVPGLGGYTF. The CDR3 DNA follows: TGCAGCGTTGTTCCGGGGCTTGGTGGCTACACCTTC. The full variable domain, rest sourced from reference TRBV29-1 and TRBJ1-2, is SAVISQKPSRDICQRGTSLTIQCQVDSQVTMMFWYRQQPGQSLTLIATANQGSEATYESGFVIDKFPISRPNLTFSTLTVSNMSPEDSSIYLCSVVPGLGGYTFGSGTRLTVV.

The V and J genes are TRBV6-5 and TRBJ2-1, with 9 bases aligning to TRBD2. CDR3 length equals 15 residues. Losses at the gene ends were 2 bases for V and 7 bases for J; bases not matched to a gene: 6. Germline V gene sequence: CDR1 MNHEY, CDR2 SVGAGI. CDR3 sequence reads: CASSYGTSSGNEQFF. The CDR3 coding sequence is TGTGCCAGCAGTTACGGGACTAGCTCGGGTAATGAGCAGTTCTTC.

For the CDR3, the DNA is TGTGCCAGCAGTCCCCGGAATCTCCAGGGCCCGAACACTGAAGCTTTCTTT. Protein sequence: CASSPRNLQGPNTEAFF. This chain links TRBV2 with TRBJ1-1; a possible D gene is TRBD1 (5 bases). This CDR3 is 17 amino acids long. Per germline, CDR1 SNHLY and CDR2 FYNNEI. V was shortened by 5 bases and J by 1 base, with 20 bases between the two germline ends.

The chain recombines TRBV30 with TRBJ2-1; 9 positions match TRBD1. CDR3 length equals 13 residues. From germline, CDR1 is GTSNPN and CDR2 SVGIG (reference sequence). The J segment lost 9 bases and the V segment lost 5 bases, leaving 8 bases of the junction unmatched. For the CDR3, the DNA is TGTGCCTGGGGGCCGGGACAGGGCGTTGAGCAGTTCTTC. It yields the protein CAWGPGQGVEQFF.

The rearrangement joins TRBV29-1 to TRBJ1-2; D is unclear. The CDR3 length is 13 residues. Trimming removed 3 bases at V and 1 base at J, with 9 bases between. Germline V gives CDR1 SQVTM, CDR2 ANQGSEA. CDR3 nucleotides: TGCAGCGTTGATAGGCCGTTTAACTATGGCTACACCTTC. This translates into CSVDRPFNYGYTF.

The chain links TRBV28 to TRBJ2-6, with 7 positions matching TRBD2. V dropped 6 bases and J dropped 0; count of bases not matched to a gene: 2. This CDR3 has 15 residues. Germline lookup yields CDR1 MDHEN and CDR2 SYDVKM. The DNA for the CDR3 is TGTGCCAGCAGAGGGAGGGACTCTGGGGCCAACGTCCTGACTTTC. This gives the protein CASRGRDSGANVLTF. Supplemented by reference TRBV28 and TRBJ2-6, the full variable domain reads DVKVTQSSRYLVKRTGEKVFLECVQDMDHENMFWYRQDPGLGLRLIYFSYDVKMKEKGDIPEGYSVSREKKERFSLILESASTNQTSMYLCASRGRDSGANVLTFGAGSRLTVL.

In this sample, this clone turned up many times. V gene TRBV18 combines with J gene TRBJ1-6, with D possibly TRBD1 on 6 matching bases. CDR1 and CDR2 (germline): KGHSH, LQKENI. This CDR3 region has 15 residues. V was shortened by 6 bases and J by 7 bases, with 16 bases between the two germline ends. The CDR3 loop is CASSRPGGLNSPLHF. The CDR3 bases are TGTGCCAGCTCCCGTCCCGGGGGCTTGAATTCACCCCTCCACTTT.

The chain uses TRBV7-2 and TRBJ2-7; TRBD1 is a possible D gene (6 bases). Germline CDR1 reads SGHTA; CDR2 reads FQGNSA. CDR3 length equals 14 residues. Trimming pared 5 bases from V and 0 bases from J, leaving 11 bases between. CDR3: CASSPDSFSYEQYF. As DNA, the CDR3 is TGTGCCAGCAGCCCGGACAGTTTCTCCTACGAGCAGTACTTC.

This clone was recorded once. The chain links TRBV5-1 to TRBJ2-7; no reliable D call. V shed 0 bases and J shed 2 bases, with 6 bases lying between them. The CDR3 has 13 residues. Germline values: CDR1 SGHRS, CDR2 YFSETQ. The CDR3 coding sequence is TGCGCCAGCAGCTTGGAAGGCACCTACGAGCAGTACTTC. Its translation: CASSLEGTYEQYF.

V usage is TRBV6-6 and J usage is TRBJ1-2; D is possibly TRBD1 (5 bases). The CDR3 is 16 residues long. The germline V and J ends were trimmed by 8 bases and 4 bases, with 23 bases remaining between them. Germline V gene data show CDR1 as MNHNY and CDR2 as SVGAGI (reference sequence). The CDR3 protein is CASHITTRQYSYGYTF. The DNA of the CDR3 is TGTGCCAGCCATATTACCACACGACAGTATTCCTATGGCTACACCTTC.

This chain uses TRBV9 with TRBJ2-7; 9 nucleotides align to TRBD2. Germline CDR1 SGDLS, CDR2 YYNGEE. The CDR3 is 16 amino acids. Trimming removed 0 bases from V and 5 bases from J; junction bases left unmatched: 9. The CDR3 loop reads CASSVVPSGGLHEQYF. In nucleotides, the CDR3 is TGTGCCAGCAGCGTAGTCCCAAGCGGGGGGCTCCACGAGCAGTACTTC.

J is TRBJ1-2 and V is TRBV4-3; D might be TRBD1 (6 bases). Germline V gene data show CDR1 as LGHNA and CDR2 as YSLEER. CDR3 length: 12 amino acids. V was pared by 0 bases and J by 11 bases, with 10 bases between. CDR3 sequence (DNA): TGCGCCAGCAGCCAAGATAGTAGGGGGTACACCTTC. This sequence encodes CASSQDSRGYTF.

The V and J genes are TRBV6-5 and TRBJ1-6; no clear D. Looked up from germline, CDR1 is MNHEY and CDR2 is SVGAGI. The CDR3 has 13 residues. V lost 10 bases to trimming and J lost 0 bases, with 7 bases between them. This CDR3 is CATAPSYNSPLHF. Written as DNA, the CDR3 is TGTGCCACCGCCCCCTCCTATAATTCACCCCTCCACTTT.

The chain joins TRBV11-3 to TRBJ2-7; 7 bases are a match to TRBD2. The germline gives CDR1 SGHNT, CDR2 YENEEA. V lost 5 bases to trimming and J lost 3 bases; unmatched junction nucleotides: 16. The CDR3 has 17 residues. CDR3 protein: CASSPGGLPSSNYEQYF. The CDR3 DNA is TGTGCCAGCAGCCCCGGGGGACTACCCTCCTCCAACTACGAGCAGTACTTC.

The V and J genes are TRBV10-3 and TRBJ2-1, with 8 bases aligning to TRBD2. The CDR3 covers 15 residues. V shed 6 bases, J shed 2 bases, and the junction held 6 bases outside the gene matches. Germline assignment: CDR1 ENHRY and CDR2 SYGVKD. CDR3 DNA: TGTGCCATCAGACCCAGCGGGGGACCCTACAATGAGCAGTTCTTC. Encoded protein: CAIRPSGGPYNEQFF.

The rearrangement links TRBV9 to TRBJ2-3; D may be TRBD2 (7 bases). Per the germline V gene, CDR1 is SGDLS and CDR2 is YYNGEE. CDR3 length: 16 residues. The V end lost 0 bases, the J end lost 4 bases, and 15 bases lay between the germline ends. The CDR3 spells CASSVGSWGGPDTQYF. CDR3 DNA: TGTGCCAGCAGCGTAGGGTCCTGGGGGGGGCCAGATACGCAGTATTTT.

This chain uses TRBV7-2 with TRBJ2-2, with 7 bases identical to TRBD1. This CDR3 is built from 17 residues. Germline values: CDR1 SGHTA, CDR2 FQGNSA. Trimming cost V 1 base and J 1 base; bases outside gene matches: 6. The CDR3 nucleotides are TGTGCCAGCAGCTTAGTAGGGACAGTCAGGAACACCGGGGAGCTGTTTTTT. Translating it yields CASSLVGTVRNTGELFF.

The V gene is TRBV5-6, the J gene TRBJ1-5; D is unresolved. V gave up 2 bases and J gave up 1 base, with 4 bases separating them. This CDR3 is 13 amino acids long. Germline V gene data show CDR1 as SGHDT and CDR2 as YYEEEE. The CDR3: CASSLFSNQPQHF. The CDR3 coding sequence is TGTGCCAGCAGCTTATTCAGCAATCAGCCCCAGCATTTT.

This chain joins TRBV9 and TRBJ1-1; D is perhaps TRBD1 (6 bases). This CDR3 has 15 residues. Between the trimmed V and J ends, which lost 0 bases and 1 base, there was a span of 10 bases. Looked up from germline, CDR1 is SGDLS and CDR2 is YYNGEE. The CDR3 loop is CASSVEGDTNTEAFF. The CDR3 nucleotides are TGTGCCAGCAGCGTAGAAGGGGACACGAACACTGAAGCTTTCTTT.

In its sample, this clone was seen a few times. The CDR3 DNA is TGTGCCACCAGCAGGGGCCCGGCAGCTAACTATGGCTACACCTTC. Its protein is CATSRGPAANYGYTF. V usage is TRBV15 and J usage is TRBJ1-2; no firm D call. CDR3 length: 15 residues. V dropped 3 bases and J dropped 0 bases, with 11 bases sitting between them. CDR1 LNHNV and CDR2 YYDKDF come from the germline V gene (reference sequence).

J is TRBJ2-5 and V is TRBV7-7; D unclear. Germline V CDR1 and CDR2: SSHAT, FNYEAQ (reference sequence). The V end lost 5 bases, the J end lost 1 base, and 8 bases lay between the germline ends. The CDR3 runs to 13 residues. The CDR3 nucleotides are TGTGCCAGCAGCCCAGGAGCCCAAGAGACCCAGTACTTC. It yields the protein CASSPGAQETQYF.

The chain joins TRBV5-1 to TRBJ2-3, with unresolved D. This CDR3 is 11 amino acids long. The V end lost 4 bases, the J end lost 6 bases, and 6 bases lay between the germline ends. CDR1 SGHRS and CDR2 YFSETQ come from the germline V gene. The CDR3 bases are TGCGCCAGCAGCGACCTTGATACGCAGTATTTT. Translating gives CASSDLDTQYF. Based on the CDR3 plus reference TRBV5-1 and TRBJ2-3, the full variable domain is KAGVTQTPRYLIKTRGQQVTLSCSPISGHRSVSWYQQTPGQGLQFLFEYFSETQRNKGNFPGRFSGRQFSNSRSEMNVSTLELGDSALYLCASSDLDTQYFGPGTRLTVL.

V gene TRBV4-1 combines with J gene TRBJ2-5; D gene unclear. Trimming took off 1 base at V and 1 base at J, with 10 bases between the two ends. Germline-derived CDR1 and CDR2 are MGHRA and YSYEKL. The CDR3 is made up of 15 amino acids. The CDR3 here is CASSQVGQVQETQYF. The CDR3 nucleotides are TGCGCCAGCAGCCAAGTCGGTCAGGTCCAAGAGACCCAGTACTTC.

V is TRBV18 and J is TRBJ1-6; D is unclear. V lost 3 bases to trimming and J lost 9 bases, with 12 bases between them. In germline, CDR1 is KGHSH, CDR2 LQKENI. The CDR3 covers 14 residues. The CDR3 sequence is CASSPEVGSSPLHF. The CDR3 DNA reads TGTGCCAGCTCACCGGAGGTTGGGAGTTCACCCCTCCACTTT.

This clone was counted a single time. The chain joins TRBV6-1 to TRBJ2-5; a weak D match, TRBD2 (5 bases). Germline V lookup: CDR1 MNHNS, CDR2 SASEGT. The CDR3 spans 14 residues. V was shortened by 10 bases and J by 3 bases, with 18 bases between the two germline ends. The CDR3 region is CAMSERVVEETQYF. DNA for the CDR3: TGTGCCATGTCCGAGAGGGTGGTGGAAGAGACCCAGTACTTC.

The table lists this clone with a few counts. The chain links TRBV7-8 to TRBJ2-2, with D possibly TRBD1 on 6 matching bases. Trimming left V 2 bases short and J 0 bases short, with 10 bases between. Per germline, CDR1 SGHVS and CDR2 FQNEAQ. CDR3 length: 16 amino acids. CDR3 sequence: CASSLPGTTNTGELFF. CDR3 coding DNA: TGTGCCAGCAGCTTACCCGGGACAACGAACACCGGGGAGCTGTTTTTT.

This chain connects TRBV7-2 to TRBJ2-3; the match to TRBD2 covers 10 bases. Per the germline V gene, CDR1 is SGHTA and CDR2 is FQGNSA. The CDR3 extends over 16 amino acids. V lost 5 bases and J lost 1; bases outside the gene matches: 6. CDR3 nucleotide sequence: TGTGCCAGCAGCCTAACTAGCGGGGCAGGCACAGATACGCAGTATTTT. Translation: CASSLTSGAGTDTQYF.

This chain joins TRBV25-1 and TRBJ1-2; D is perhaps TRBD1 (6 bases). Germline V gene lookup returns CDR1 MGHDK and CDR2 SYGVNS. The CDR3 spans 14 residues. Trimming cost V 0 bases and J 2 bases, with 7 bases left between them. The CDR3 protein is CASSEYGQNYGYTF. The DNA for the CDR3 is TGTGCCAGCAGTGAATATGGACAGAACTATGGCTACACCTTC.

The genes are TRBV7-2 and TRBJ1-1; no definite D call. Trimming shortened V by 5 bases and J by 3 bases, and 10 bases separated the two germline ends. The germline CDR1 and CDR2 sequences are SGHTA and FQGNSA. This CDR3 spans 13 amino acids. The CDR3, as DNA: TGTGCCAGCAGCGATTCAGCAGACACTGAAGCTTTCTTT. Protein product: CASSDSADTEAFF.

This chain links TRBV18 with TRBJ2-3; 9 positions agree with TRBD1. This CDR3 has 14 residues. J gave up 3 bases and V 4 bases, and 2 bases lay outside the gene matches. Germline CDR1 and CDR2: KGHSH and LQKENI. The DNA of the CDR3 is TGTGCCAGCTCACGGGACAGGGTGACAGATACGCAGTATTTT. Its protein is CASSRDRVTDTQYF.

The chain joins TRBV6-4 to TRBJ2-1; 9 nucleotides agree with TRBD1. The CDR3 consists of 18 residues. V was clipped by 3 bases and J by 5 bases; unmatched bases: 14. CDR1 is MRHNA, CDR2 SNTAGT, per germline. In DNA, the CDR3 is TGTGCCAGCAGTGATCAGAGCATTGACAGGGGGGGAGACAATGAGCAGTTCTTC. Translated: CASSDQSIDRGGDNEQFF.